This TCR beta chain was sequenced during a study of CD8 T cells in Susac syndrome. Germline CDR1 MDHEN, CDR2 SYDVKM. The V gene end was trimmed by 2 bases and the J gene end by 1 base; junction bases not matched to a gene: 0. The CDR3 spans 16 residues. RNA in amounts of about 0.5 to 1 ug was reverse transcribed with random hexamers. The method of amplification for TCR beta CDR3 was immunoSEQ multiplex PCR, covering 54 Vbeta and 13 Jbeta. TCRdb called the immunoSEQ multiplex PCR reads again in MiXCR, with one record for every CDR3 protein. The table lists some 190,000 distinct CDR3 sequences, approximately 94% of them singletons. This clonotype was picked up a small number of times.

Sample: CD4+ T cells from PBMCs. This sequence was found in a human donor in good health. The gene calls are TRBV28 and TRBJ2-5, with 14 bases that match TRBD2. The CDR3 nucleotides read TGTGCCAGCAGTTTAGGACTAGCGGGAGGCCAAGAGACCCAGTACTTC. Its protein product is CASSLGLAGGQETQYF.